Listed here are 13 T cell receptor beta chains from one sample, sequenced in a study of T cells in Graves' hyperthyroidism and ophthalmopathy (dated by TCRdb to between 2018 and 2021). Receptor amplification or capture employed multiplex PCR. The reads were generated on an Illumina HiSeq 2000. The TCR beta CDR3 regions were amplified from the RNA transcripts. A first-round RT-PCR of the TCR CDR3 used the HTBI primer set with the Qiagen OneStep RT-PCR kit. TCRdb cleaned the public reads at Q25 with fastp, built clones with MiXCR and kept in-frame beta chains. Under each unique CDR3 protein, matching rows form one entry showing the most common genes and DNA. This sample comprises fewer than 900,000 distinct CDR3 sequences, roughly 20% of them detected only once. Roughly 17% of the sample rests with the top ten. Sequenced: blood. These receptor sequences come from a woman in her fifties or sixties with Graves' hyperthyroidism that later progressed to Graves' ophthalmopathy.

The chain carries TRBV11-2 and TRBJ2-3; D is unclear. The CDR3 sequence is 12 residues long. V shed 0 bases and J shed 5 bases, with 3 bases lying between them. Germline lookup yields CDR1 SGHAT and CDR2 FQNNGV. CDR3 protein: CASSLDKDTQYF. The CDR3 region has the DNA TGTGCCAGCAGCTTAGATAAAGATACGCAGTATTTT.

This clonotype came up many times. The rearrangement uses TRBV3-1 and TRBJ2-6; D call uncertain. Trimming shortened V by 3 bases and J by 4 bases, and 10 bases separated the two germline ends. The CDR3 has 15 residues. The germline gives CDR1 LGHDT, CDR2 YNNKEL (reference sequence). CDR3: CASSQDPRGANVLTF. CDR3 DNA sequence: TGTGCCAGCAGCCAGGACCCACGGGGGGCCAACGTCCTGACTTTC.

Many counts were recorded for this clonotype. This chain links TRBV10-3 with TRBJ1-1, with TRBD1 matching over 8 bases. The V and J ends lost 5 bases and 3 bases, in that order; junction bases with no gene match: 11. Germline values: CDR1 ENHRY, CDR2 SYGVKD. The CDR3 covers 16 residues. This CDR3 is CAISRGQGQGDTEAFF. DNA for the CDR3: TGTGCCATCAGTAGAGGACAGGGTCAAGGAGACACTGAAGCTTTCTTT.

Only a few counts were recorded for this clonotype. This chain uses TRBV7-2 with TRBJ1-2; a weak D match, TRBD1 (6 bases). In germline, CDR1 is SGHTA, CDR2 FQGNSA. CDR3 length equals 17 residues. Trimming pared 5 bases from V and 2 bases from J, leaving 21 bases between. The CDR3 region is CASSLLLTTGINYGYTF. CDR3 bases: TGTGCCAGCAGCCTCCTCTTAACGACAGGAATAAACTATGGCTACACCTTC.

The chain recombines TRBV3-1 with TRBJ1-3; possibly TRBD1 for D (6 bases). V was trimmed by 1 base and J by 0 bases, leaving 10 bases between them. The CDR3 sequence is 16 residues long. CDR1 is LGHDT, CDR2 YNNKEL, per germline (reference sequence). CDR3 nucleotides: TGTGCCAGCAGCCAAGCAGGGGCAGCCTCTGGAAACACCATATATTTT. Its protein product is CASSQAGAASGNTIYF.

The rearrangement joins TRBV12-3 or TRBV12-4 to TRBJ1-4; D gene uncertain. The V end lost 4 bases, the J end lost 5 bases, and 2 bases lay between the germline ends. This CDR3 region has 11 residues. The CDR3 DNA sequence: TGTGCCAGCAGTTACAATGAAAAACTGTTTTTT. This gives the protein CASSYNEKLFF.

This clonotype has a handful of counts. V usage is TRBV7-3 and J usage is TRBJ2-1, with 9 bases fitting TRBD2. V gave up 0 bases and J gave up 15 bases; unmatched junction bases: 6. Germline V gives CDR1 SGHTA, CDR2 FQGTGA. The CDR3 covers 13 residues. Written as DNA, the CDR3 is TGTGCCAGCAGCTTAACCCTAGCGGGGAGTTGGTTCTTC. This gives the protein CASSLTLAGSWFF.

This clonotype was observed a few times. The chain is built from TRBV5-1 and TRBJ2-5; no firm D call. This CDR3 comprises 13 residues. V lost 1 base to trimming and J lost 2 bases, with 6 bases between them. Germline V gene data show CDR1 as SGHRS and CDR2 as YFSETQ. CDR3 coding DNA: TGCGCCAGCAGCTTGAAACAACAAGAGACCCAGTACTTC. Its protein product is CASSLKQQETQYF.

This clonotype was found a few times. This chain connects TRBV12-3 or TRBV12-4 to TRBJ2-1; possible D gene TRBD1, 5 bases. V was cut by 4 bases and J by 11 bases, with 9 bases left in between. This CDR3 has 11 residues. The CDR3 nucleotides read TGTGCCAGCAGTTCGGACACCCAGCAGTTCTTC. Translation: CASSSDTQQFF.

This clonotype was seen at least ten times. The chain couples TRBV3-1 to TRBJ1-2, with D perhaps TRBD1 (6 bases). V dropped 4 bases and J dropped 4 bases, with 10 bases sitting between them. The CDR3 is 13 amino acids. Germline CDR1 LGHDT, CDR2 YNNKEL (reference sequence). CDR3 protein: CASSLDRTYGYTF. CDR3 sequence (DNA): TGTGCCAGCAGCCTCGACAGGACCTATGGCTACACCTTC.

This clonotype was detected a few times. A much larger clone lies one base from this, so it may be a read error. The gene calls are TRBV11-2 and TRBJ1-1; 11 positions agree with TRBD1. The CDR3 has 17 residues. With V trimmed by 3 bases and J by 4 bases, 10 bases remained unmatched. CDR1 and CDR2 from the germline V gene are SGHAT and FQNNGV. The CDR3 is CASSLPPRTGGGTEAFF. For the CDR3, the DNA is TGTGCCAGCAGCTTGCCACCCAGGACAGGGGGCGGCACTGAAGCTTTCTTT.

At least ten counts were recorded for this clonotype. The chain is built from TRBV20-1 and TRBJ1-2; D gene ambiguous. Between the trimmed V and J ends, which lost 1 base and 8 bases, there was a span of 14 bases. The CDR3 is 13 residues long. Germline CDR1 reads DFQATT; CDR2 reads SNEGSKA (reference sequence). The CDR3 nucleotides read TGCAGTGCTAGAGTTCCGGGATACCACGGCTACACCTTC. Translated, it gives CSARVPGYHGYTF.

This chain uses TRBV6-6 with TRBJ1-5, with D possibly being TRBD1 (5 bases). This CDR3 is built from 16 residues. The ends were cut back, 2 bases at V and 2 bases at J, with 13 bases in the middle. Germline lookup yields CDR1 MNHNY and CDR2 SVGAGI (reference sequence). CDR3 nucleotide sequence: TGTGCCAGCAGTTACATCAGGGCCGGTGGCAATCAGCCCCAGCATTTT. Protein sequence: CASSYIRAGGNQPQHF.